Listed below are T cell receptor beta chains from one sample, sequenced in a study of T cell responses to AZD1222 COVID-19 vaccine. Produced via immunoSEQ multiplex PCR; TCRdb's table is partial and in-frame only. Among fewer than 70,000 clones listed, 80% were seen once. Source: peripheral blood, taken 28 days after the second AZD1222 dose. The origin of the receptors is an adult who received the AZD1222 COVID-19 vaccine. Each CDR3 is given with its conserved first and last residue. A D gene is named only where the DNA matches it firmly. Clone sizes are given selectively: once, few, many, or a class where the clone is expanded.

>few|TRBJ1-6|TRBV30|TRBD1
TGTGCCTGGAGTGGCGGGACAGGGGGGATCTCTAATTCACCCCTCCACTTT
CAWSGGTGGISNSPLHF
>NA|TRBJ1-1|TRBV28|NA
TGTGCCAGCATCTTTGGAGGGGGGGCTGAAGCTTTCTTT
CASIFGGGAEAFF
>NA|TRBJ1-5|TRBV6-5|TRBD1
TGTGCCAGCAGTTACAGGACAGGGAACAATCAGCCCCAGCATTTT
CASSYRTGNNQPQHF
>NA|TRBJ1-2|TRBV28|NA
TGTGCCAGCAGTTTAGGCCAGGGTGAGAGCTATGGCTACACCTTC
CASSLGQGESYGYTF
>NA|TRBJ1-6|TRBV5-1|TRBD1
TGCGCCAGCAGCTCAGGGGGCGCGGAATCACCCCTCCACTTT
CASSSGGAESPLHF
>NA|TRBJ2-1|TRBV13|NA
TGTGCCAGCAGCCTAGCCGACTCTGGCTACAATGAGCAGTTCTTC
CASSLADSGYNEQFF
>NA|TRBJ1-5|TRBV30|NA
TGTGCCTGGAGTGTGGCAGATAAACAGCCCCAGCATTTT
CAWSVADKQPQHF
>NA|TRBJ1-2|TRBV27|NA
TGTGCCAGCAGTTCATATCCTAACGGACAGTCGAGCTATGGCTACACCTTC
CASSSYPNGQSSYGYTF
>NA|TRBJ1-2|TRBV30|NA
TGTGCCTGGAGTTCAACAGGGTATGGCTACACCTTC
CAWSSTGYGYTF
>NA|TRBJ2-2|TRBV5-1|NA
TGCGCCAGCAGCTTGCTCGGGGCGAACACCGGGGAGCTGTTTTTT
CASSLLGANTGELFF
>NA|TRBJ2-5|TRBV5-1|NA
TGCGCCAGCAGCTTGGGCACGGGACCGAACCAAGAGACCCAGTACTTC
CASSLGTGPNQETQYF
>NA|TRBJ1-2|TRBV28|NA
TGTGCCAGCAGTCCAGCCTCCTCGACTTACTATGGCTACACCTTC
CASSPASSTYYGYTF
>few|TRBJ1-4|TRBV9|TRBD1
TGTGCCAGCAGCCCCGATGTACACCTGGACAGGGGAGTTGAAAAACTGTTTTTT
CASSPDVHLDRGVEKLFF
>NA|TRBJ2-6|TRBV7-6|TRBD2
TGTGCCAGCACGCCTTCCCCGCGGGGGGCCAACGTCCTGACTTTT
CASTPSPRGANVLTF
>NA|TRBJ2-2|TRBV4-3|TRBD2
TGCGCCAGCAGCCAAGCCCCGGGGGGGGCGAACACCGGGGAGCTGTTTTTT
CASSQAPGGANTGELFF
>NA|TRBJ2-1|TRBV2|NA
TGTGCCAGCAGCCCCTTGGATGAGCAGTTCTTC
CASSPLDEQFF
>NA|TRBJ1-1|TRBV19|NA
TGTGCCAGTAGTAGGACCGGGACCCCGAACACTGAAGCTTTCTTT
CASSRTGTPNTEAFF